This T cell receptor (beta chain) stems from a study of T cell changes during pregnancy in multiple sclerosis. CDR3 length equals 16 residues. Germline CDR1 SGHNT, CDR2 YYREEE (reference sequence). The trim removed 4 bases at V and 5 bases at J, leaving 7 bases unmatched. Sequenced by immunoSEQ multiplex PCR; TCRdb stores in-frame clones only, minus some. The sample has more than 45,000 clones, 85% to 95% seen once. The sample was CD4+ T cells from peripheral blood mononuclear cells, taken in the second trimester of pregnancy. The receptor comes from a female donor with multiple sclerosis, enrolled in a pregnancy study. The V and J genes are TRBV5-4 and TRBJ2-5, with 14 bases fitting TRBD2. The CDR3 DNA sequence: TGTGCCAGCAGCAAGCGACTAGCGGGGGGGAGTGAGACCCAGTACTTC. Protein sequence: CASSKRLAGGSETQYF.